This T cell receptor (beta chain) was identified during a study of vaccination and CD4 T cells after COVID-19. Study as a whole: Cellular stimulation was performed using overlapping spike peptides derived from SARS-CoV-2, HCoV-NL63, HCoV-OC43 and HCoV-229E.

As for treatment: roughly ten-day PBMC culture with coronavirus spike peptide pools or control peptides (ViraFEST assay). Scientists ran DNA taken from cultured CD4+ T cells through the Oncomine TCR Beta short-read assay for sequencing. Each CDR3 protein gets one entry after TCRdb re-called the PCR reads with MiXCR. The data show 20,000 or so distinct CDR3 sequences, approximately 29% seen once. V shed 2 bases and J 7 bases; nucleotides not matched to a gene: 4. The CDR3 consists of 13 residues. With respect to this clonotype: The antigen remains undetermined.

The clonotype originates from a human donor with COVID-19. The chain uses TRBV12-3 or TRBV12-4 and TRBJ1-2, with 7 positions matching TRBD1. Sequencing was performed on cultured CD4+ T cells from blood. The CDR3 region is CASSLTGEIGYTF. The DNA for the CDR3 is TGTGCCAGCAGTTTAACAGGGGAGATTGGCTACACCTTC.